This TCR beta chain was identified in a study of siplizumab effects on memory and regulatory T cells. General observations from the study: A minor share of alloreactive clones matched unstimulated subsets. Greater diversity than memory cells seemed evident in naive T cells, which also appeared to be major alloresponse contributors. The authors could not assign a naive or memory phenotype to roughly 75-95% of proliferating CD4+ or CD8+ clones.

V lost 4 bases to trimming and J lost 4 bases; unmatched junction nucleotides: 8. CDR3 length: 16 amino acids. CDR1 and CDR2 (germline): LNHDA, SQIVND (reference sequence). This clone was recorded once. Its specificity is not known. Some 10^5 TCR templates were measured in each sample. Sequencing was performed with immunoSEQ multiplex PCR; in TCRdb, only in-frame clones are kept and a portion is missing. The data contain some 97,000 clones, just over 90% of them singletons. The V and J genes are TRBV19 and TRBJ2-7; 12 positions agree with TRBD1. The sample consisted of Tregs sorted from blood. This TCR was sampled from a human donor in good health. The CDR3 DNA reads TGTGCCAGTAGTAGAATGGGGACAGGGGGCAGTTACGAGCAGTACTTC. Translating gives CASSRMGTGGSYEQYF.